A selection of T cell receptor beta chains follows, all from one sample in a study of identical twins. One entry per CDR3 protein results from TCRdb running MiXCR on the 5' RACE reads. The sample carries about 900,000 distinct CDR3 sequences, 9% to 15% recorded once. The same sample was also studied in work on yellow fever vaccine responses in identical twins.

Material: PBMCs. The receptors were sampled from a woman aged 18-29 years in good health. Each CDR3 is given with its conserved first and last residue. The D gene is left open where the match is weak. Part of the rows lack a size; the others show once, few, many or a class for expanded clones.

size: NA
length: 15
J: TRBJ2-1
D: TRBD1
V: TRBV29-1
CDR3: CSVVQTGGRGNEQFF
DNA: TGCAGCGTCGTTCAGACAGGGGGCAGGGGCAATGAGCAGTTCTTC

size: few
length: 11
J: TRBJ2-3
D: NA
V: TRBV20-1
CDR3: CSARESDTQYF
DNA: TGCAGTGCGAGGGAGTCAGATACGCAGTATTTT

size: few
length: 18
J: TRBJ2-3
D: TRBD2
V: TRBV20-1
CDR3: CSAPRLAGAILSTDTQYF
DNA: TGCAGTGCTCCCAGGCTAGCGGGAGCAATTTTGAGCACAGATACGCAGTATTTT

size: many
length: 13
J: TRBJ1-2
D: NA
V: TRBV3-1
CDR3: CASSQESFYGYTF
DNA: TGTGCCAGCAGCCAAGAGTCTTTCTATGGCTACACCTTC

size: few
length: 14
J: TRBJ2-4
D: NA
V: TRBV5-5
CDR3: CASSFQDPKNIQYF
DNA: TGTGCCAGCAGCTTCCAGGACCCCAAAAACATTCAGTACTTC

size: NA
length: 19
J: TRBJ2-3
D: TRBD2
V: TRBV4-1
CDR3: CASSPLSSGRTRRTDTQYF
DNA: TGCGCCAGCAGCCCACTTTCCAGCGGGAGGACCCGACGCACAGATACGCAGTATTTT

size: few
length: 15
J: TRBJ2-7
D: TRBD1
V: TRBV9
CDR3: CASSVGGTGSYEQYF
DNA: TGTGCCAGCAGCGTAGGGGGGACAGGGTCCTACGAGCAGTACTTC

size: NA
length: 16
J: TRBJ2-1
D: TRBD2
V: TRBV5-1
CDR3: CASSRRLAQGDNEQFF
DNA: TGCGCCAGCAGCCGGAGACTAGCCCAAGGAGACAATGAGCAGTTCTTC

size: NA
length: 16
J: TRBJ1-3
D: NA
V: TRBV11-2
CDR3: CASSLSQGNSGNTIYF
DNA: TGTGCCAGCAGCTTATCTCAAGGGAACTCTGGAAACACCATATATTTT

size: NA
length: 15
J: TRBJ1-1
D: TRBD1
V: TRBV28
CDR3: CASSASGTGGTEAFF
DNA: TGTGCCAGCAGTGCCTCCGGGACAGGGGGCACTGAAGCTTTCTTT

size: few
length: 14
J: TRBJ1-1
D: NA
V: TRBV6-1
CDR3: CASSRFSGDTEAFF
DNA: TGTGCCAGCAGTCGATTCTCGGGGGACACTGAAGCTTTCTTT

size: many
length: 16
J: TRBJ2-1
D: TRBD1
V: TRBV6-5
CDR3: CASSYSGTGRLNEQFF
DNA: TGTGCCAGCAGTTACTCAGGGACAGGGAGATTGAATGAGCAGTTCTTC

size: few
length: 13
J: TRBJ1-2
D: TRBD1
V: TRBV6-2/TRBV6-3
CDR3: CASTGQVDLGYTF
DNA: TGTGCCAGCACCGGACAGGTCGACTTGGGCTACACCTTC

size: NA
length: 14
J: TRBJ2-2
D: NA
V: TRBV11-2
CDR3: CASSKARATGELFF
DNA: TGTGCCAGCAGCAAAGCGAGGGCCACCGGAGAGCTGTTTTTT

size: few
length: 13
J: TRBJ2-5
D: TRBD2
V: TRBV4-1
CDR3: CASSAGLVETQYF
DNA: TGCGCCAGCAGCGCGGGACTAGTGGAGACCCAGTACTTC

size: once
length: 15
J: TRBJ1-1
D: NA
V: TRBV7-9
CDR3: CASSLVLGDRTEAFF
DNA: TGTGCCAGCAGCTTAGTGTTGGGCGATAGGACTGAAGCTTTCTTT

size: NA
length: 16
J: TRBJ2-2
D: TRBD1
V: TRBV28
CDR3: CASSLFDRDGTGELFF
DNA: TGTGCCAGCAGTTTATTCGACAGGGACGGAACCGGGGAGCTGTTTTTT

size: few
length: 17
J: TRBJ1-1
D: NA
V: TRBV18
CDR3: CASSPRGPGGRITEAFF
DNA: TGTGCCAGCTCACCTCGAGGGCCGGGGGGGAGGATAACTGAAGCTTTCTTT

size: NA
length: 15
J: TRBJ2-7
D: TRBD1
V: TRBV5-5
CDR3: CASSLITGGRNEQYF
DNA: TGTGCCAGCAGCTTGATAACAGGGGGCAGGAACGAGCAGTACTTC

size: few
length: 17
J: TRBJ1-5
D: NA
V: TRBV27
CDR3: CASSLSRGATSNQPQHF
DNA: TGTGCCAGCAGTTTATCGAGGGGGGCGACTAGCAATCAGCCCCAGCATTTT

size: NA
length: 18
J: TRBJ1-1
D: NA
V: TRBV7-3
CDR3: CASSSLGAGARLDTEAFF
DNA: TGTGCCAGCAGCTCCCTAGGGGCGGGGGCGCGGTTGGACACTGAAGCTTTCTTT

size: NA
length: 15
J: TRBJ2-1
D: TRBD1
V: TRBV28
CDR3: CASSLIRDRYNEQFF
DNA: TGTGCCAGCAGTTTAATTCGGGACAGGTACAATGAGCAGTTCTTC

size: few
length: 14
J: TRBJ1-2
D: TRBD1
V: TRBV3-1
CDR3: CASSQTGFGGGYTF
DNA: TGTGCCAGCAGCCAGACAGGGTTTGGCGGTGGCTACACCTTC

size: NA
length: 17
J: TRBJ2-1
D: NA
V: TRBV4-2
CDR3: CASSQDWTVFLGNEQFF
DNA: TGTGCCAGCAGCCAAGATTGGACGGTCTTTCTAGGCAATGAGCAGTTCTTC

size: many
length: 15
J: TRBJ2-2
D: NA
V: TRBV5-1
CDR3: CASSLVQKNTGELFF
DNA: TGCGCCAGCAGCTTGGTCCAGAAGAACACCGGGGAGCTGTTTTTT

size: NA
length: 19
J: TRBJ2-3
D: TRBD2
V: TRBV5-1
CDR3: CASSLWQSGSALGTDTQYF
DNA: TGCGCCAGCAGCTTGTGGCAAAGCGGGAGCGCCCTCGGTACAGATACGCAGTATTTT

size: few
length: 12
J: TRBJ1-5
D: NA
V: TRBV12-3/TRBV12-4
CDR3: CASSLMDQPQHF
DNA: TGTGCCAGCAGTTTAATGGATCAGCCCCAGCATTTT

size: many
length: 14
J: TRBJ1-1
D: NA
V: TRBV10-3
CDR3: CAISQAGGGTEAFF
DNA: TGTGCCATCAGCCAGGCCGGTGGGGGCACTGAAGCTTTCTTT

size: few
length: 16
J: TRBJ2-7
D: TRBD2
V: TRBV7-8
CDR3: CASSLVQAGDTYEQYF
DNA: TGTGCCAGCAGCTTAGTCCAAGCGGGAGATACCTACGAGCAGTACTTC

size: many
length: 14
J: TRBJ1-1
D: NA
V: TRBV7-6
CDR3: CASSPGRLNTEAFF
DNA: TGTGCCAGCAGCCCGGGACGGCTGAACACTGAAGCTTTCTTT

size: NA
length: 13
J: TRBJ2-7
D: NA
V: TRBV5-5
CDR3: CASARDIRREQYF
DNA: TGTGCCAGCGCCCGGGACATACGTCGCGAGCAGTACTTC

size: few
length: 17
J: TRBJ2-3
D: TRBD2
V: TRBV20-1
CDR3: CSARDRGPTSGRNTQYF
DNA: TGCAGTGCTAGAGATCGAGGGCCGACTAGCGGGAGGAATACGCAGTATTTT

size: once
length: 18
J: TRBJ2-1
D: TRBD1
V: TRBV7-1
CDR3: CASSLGMKFRGRVNEQFF
DNA: TGTGCCAGCAGCTTAGGTATGAAATTCAGGGGGCGAGTCAATGAGCAGTTCTTC

size: NA
length: 15
J: TRBJ1-3
D: NA
V: TRBV5-1
CDR3: CASSLAQGAGNTIYF
DNA: TGCGCCAGCAGCTTGGCCCAAGGGGCTGGAAACACCATATATTTT

size: NA
length: 15
J: TRBJ1-2
D: TRBD1
V: TRBV4-1
CDR3: CASSPTNLPGGGYTF
DNA: TGCGCCAGCAGCCCCACAAACTTGCCAGGGGGTGGCTACACCTTC

size: few
length: 13
J: TRBJ2-7
D: TRBD2
V: TRBV10-3
CDR3: CAITATSDYEQYF
DNA: TGTGCCATCACTGCGACTAGCGACTACGAGCAGTACTTC

size: NA
length: 14
J: TRBJ2-1
D: NA
V: TRBV19
CDR3: CASRKGLTYNEQFF
DNA: TGTGCCAGTAGGAAGGGCCTTACCTACAATGAGCAGTTCTTC

size: few
length: 15
J: TRBJ2-1
D: NA
V: TRBV24-1
CDR3: CATSDLGGLYNEQFF
DNA: TGTGCCACCAGTGATTTGGGGGGCCTCTACAATGAGCAGTTCTTC

size: NA
length: 14
J: TRBJ2-1
D: TRBD2
V: TRBV20-1
CDR3: CSATSGGDYNEQFF
DNA: TGCAGTGCTACTAGCGGGGGGGACTACAATGAGCAGTTCTTC

size: NA
length: 16
J: TRBJ1-4
D: NA
V: TRBV11-3
CDR3: CASSWDSGALGEKLFF
DNA: TGTGCCAGCAGCTGGGATTCAGGGGCCCTTGGTGAAAAACTGTTTTTT

size: few
length: 12
J: TRBJ1-5
D: NA
V: TRBV7-2
CDR3: CASSFFLQPQHF
DNA: TGTGCCAGCAGCTTTTTTTTGCAGCCCCAGCATTTT

size: few
length: 20
J: TRBJ2-5
D: TRBD2
V: TRBV12-5
CDR3: CASGLVSGTSGRAGQETQYF
DNA: TGTGCTAGTGGTTTGGTATCCGGGACTAGCGGGAGGGCCGGCCAAGAGACCCAGTACTTC

size: NA
length: 14
J: TRBJ2-3
D: NA
V: TRBV7-9
CDR3: CASSLGSGYDTQYF
DNA: TGTGCCAGCAGCTTAGGAAGCGGGTATGATACGCAGTATTTT

size: NA
length: 14
J: TRBJ2-3
D: NA
V: TRBV20-1
CDR3: CSASGQSRTDTQYF
DNA: TGCAGTGCTAGTGGACAGTCTCGCACAGATACGCAGTATTTT

size: few
length: 14
J: TRBJ2-1
D: NA
V: TRBV4-1
CDR3: CASSQVVLNNEQFF
DNA: TGCGCCAGCAGCCAAGTAGTATTGAACAATGAGCAGTTCTTC

size: many
length: 15
J: TRBJ1-5
D: NA
V: TRBV6-1
CDR3: CASSVETGGNQPQHF
DNA: TGTGCCAGCAGTGTGGAGACAGGAGGTAATCAGCCCCAGCATTTT

size: few
length: 13
J: TRBJ2-1
D: TRBD2
V: TRBV16
CDR3: CASSRSTAGTTFF
DNA: TGTGCCAGCAGCCGATCGACAGCGGGGACGACGTTCTTC

size: NA
length: 13
J: TRBJ2-7
D: NA
V: TRBV5-1
CDR3: CASSLDGGYEQYF
DNA: TGCGCCAGCAGCTTGGATGGGGGCTACGAGCAGTACTTC

size: few
length: 17
J: TRBJ1-2
D: TRBD1
V: TRBV4-2
CDR3: CASSPDRGAPIYYGYTF
DNA: TGTGCCAGCAGCCCCGACAGGGGGGCGCCGATATACTATGGCTACACCTTC

size: NA
length: 16
J: TRBJ2-1
D: NA
V: TRBV20-1
CDR3: CSASGPGGSSSNEQFF
DNA: TGCAGTGCTAGTGGCCCTGGGGGGAGCTCAAGTAATGAGCAGTTCTTC

size: NA
length: 14
J: TRBJ2-1
D: TRBD1
V: TRBV2
CDR3: CASSTDRGRDEQFF
DNA: TGTGCCAGCAGTACGGACAGGGGGCGGGATGAGCAGTTCTTC

size: few
length: 16
J: TRBJ2-4
D: TRBD2
V: TRBV6-4
CDR3: CASIEGQLAGGPLQYF
DNA: TGTGCCAGCATCGAAGGTCAACTAGCGGGGGGCCCGCTTCAGTACTTC

size: NA
length: 15
J: TRBJ2-1
D: NA
V: TRBV7-6
CDR3: CASSFAGARSIEQFF
DNA: TGTGCCAGCAGCTTCGCGGGGGCCCGAAGCATTGAGCAGTTCTTC

size: few
length: 18
J: TRBJ2-7
D: TRBD2
V: TRBV11-2
CDR3: CASSFPGVAGGLSYEQYF
DNA: TGTGCCAGCAGCTTCCCGGGGGTAGCGGGAGGTCTCTCCTACGAGCAGTACTTC